These T cell receptor beta chains were read from a single sample in a study of Ad26.COV2.S vaccination and SARS-CoV-2 variants. TCRdb keeps only in-frame clones here, not all; method: immunoSEQ multiplex PCR. The sample has 87,000 or so clones; roughly 84% are singletons. This specimen was peripheral blood, taken after recovery from COVID-19. All receptors come from a human donor who had recovered from COVID-19. Each CDR3 is given with its conserved first and last residue. The D gene is left open where the match is weak. Clone size is stated in some rows and not others, as once, few, many or a class when expanded.

>NA|12|TRBV18|TRBJ1-3|NA
CASSPGVDTIYF
TGTGCCAGCTCACCAGGAGTGGACACCATATATTTT
>NA|11|TRBV25-1|TRBJ2-5|NA
CASSEGGTQYF
TGTGCCAGCAGCGAGGGTGGGACCCAGTACTTC
>TRBD2|19|TRBV7-2|TRBJ2-3|NA
CASSASPAGLADTTDTQYF
TGTGCCAGCAGCGCGTCCCCCGCGGGACTAGCAGACACCACAGATACGCAGTATTTT
>TRBD1|14|TRBV18|TRBJ1-3|NA
CASSPRQGGNTIYF
TGTGCCAGCTCACCACGACAGGGGGGAAACACCATATATTTT
>NA|15|TRBV28|TRBJ2-2|NA
CASSLIGGHTGELFF
TGTGCCAGCAGTTTGATAGGGGGACACACCGGGGAGCTGTTTTTT
>TRBD1|19|TRBV6-4|TRBJ1-3|NA
CASKVGDRAVSSSGNTIYF
TGTGCCAGCAAAGTAGGGGACAGGGCGGTTTCTAGCTCTGGAAACACCATATATTTT
>TRBD1|14|TRBV19|TRBJ1-5|NA
CASTRQGAYQPQHF
TGTGCCAGTACCCGACAGGGGGCATACCAGCCCCAGCATTTT
>NA|13|TRBV10-1|TRBJ2-7|NA
CASSEAGYGEQYF
TGCGCCAGCAGTGAAGCAGGGTACGGCGAGCAGTACTTC
>TRBD2|16|TRBV7-8|TRBJ2-3|NA
CASSLGGRASTDTQYF
TGTGCCAGCAGCTTAGGCGGGAGGGCTAGTACAGATACGCAGTATTTT
>TRBD1|13|TRBV9|TRBJ2-7|few
CASSDRTGNEQYF
TGTGCCAGCAGCGATCGGACAGGGAACGAGCAGTACTTC
>NA|12|TRBV3-1/TRBV3-2|TRBJ2-7|few
CASSQGGHEQYF
TGTGCCAGCAGCCAAGGGGGCCACGAGCAGTACTTC
>TRBD1|16|TRBV11-1|TRBJ2-1|NA
CASTFGTGPSYNEQFF
TGTGCCAGCACCTTCGGGACAGGACCCTCCTACAATGAGCAGTTCTTC
>TRBD2|16|TRBV28|TRBJ2-7|NA
CASSFVKRAGSYEQYF
TGTGCCAGCAGTTTTGTCAAGCGAGCGGGGTCCTACGAGCAGTACTTC
>NA|15|TRBV27|TRBJ1-5|NA
CASSFMGVGNQPQHF
TGTGCCAGCAGTTTCATGGGGGTTGGCAATCAGCCCCAGCATTTT
>NA|16|TRBV5-1|TRBJ2-1|NA
CASSLAEASAYNEQFF
TGCGCCAGCAGCTTGGCCGAGGCTAGCGCTTACAATGAGCAGTTCTTC
>TRBD2|16|TRBV19|TRBJ2-7|NA
CATSGGAGARHYEQYF
TGTGCCACTTCGGGAGGAGCGGGAGCGAGACACTACGAGCAGTACTTC
>NA|13|TRBV12-3/TRBV12-4|TRBJ1-1|NA
CASSLRGGTEAFF
TGTGCCAGCAGTTTAAGGGGAGGCACTGAAGCTTTCTTT
>NA|14|TRBV9|TRBJ1-2|NA
CASSVDPLGDGYTF
TGTGCCAGCAGCGTAGACCCCCTTGGGGATGGCTACACCTTC
>NA|14|TRBV11-2|TRBJ1-1|NA
CASSRMGGNTEAFF
TGTGCCAGCAGTCGGATGGGGGGTAACACTGAAGCTTTCTTT
>NA|14|TRBV11-3|TRBJ1-2|NA
CASSAQGDIYGYTF
TGTGCCAGCAGCGCCCAGGGCGACATCTATGGCTACACCTTC
>NA|18|TRBV27|TRBJ2-7|NA
CASSLHRPWGRSSYEQYF
TGTGCCAGCAGCCTCCACCGACCGTGGGGTCGAAGCTCCTACGAGCAGTACTTC
>NA|12|TRBV12-3/TRBV12-4|TRBJ1-2|few
CASSVGGYGYTF
TGTGCCAGCAGCGTTGGGGGCTATGGCTACACCTTC
>TRBD1|16|TRBV7-8|TRBJ2-2|NA
CASSWTGGSDTGELFF
TGTGCCAGCAGCTGGACAGGGGGCTCAGACACCGGGGAGCTGTTTTTT
>NA|14|TRBV18|TRBJ2-5|NA
CASSPSPRLETQYF
TGTGCCAGCTCACCAAGCCCCAGGCTCGAGACCCAGTACTTC
>NA|13|TRBV9|TRBJ2-3|once
CASSGQDSDTQYF
TGTGCCAGCAGCGGACAGGACTCAGATACGCAGTATTTT
>NA|14|TRBV6-5|TRBJ1-2|NA
CASSYSIGDYGYTF
TGTGCCAGCAGTTACTCGATTGGGGACTATGGCTACACCTTC
>TRBD1|14|TRBV4-2|TRBJ1-4|NA
CASSPTGGGEKLFF
TGTGCCAGCAGCCCGACAGGGGGCGGTGAAAAACTGTTTTTT
>TRBD2|15|TRBV9|TRBJ2-3|once
CASSTWREGTDTQYF
TGTGCCAGCAGTACCTGGCGGGAGGGCACAGATACGCAGTATTTT
>NA|14|TRBV5-8|TRBJ1-2|NA
CASSWGARSRGYTF
TGTGCCAGCAGTTGGGGGGCGCGGTCCCGGGGCTACACCTTC
>NA|14|TRBV9|TRBJ1-1|NA
CASRGRTGNTEAFF
TGTGCCAGCAGGGGAAGGACGGGGAACACTGAAGCTTTCTTT
>TRBD1|15|TRBV5-6|TRBJ1-2|NA
CASSLRGAVGFRYTF
TGTGCCAGCAGCCTCAGGGGGGCCGTTGGATTTCGCTACACCTTC
>TRBD1|15|TRBV5-6|TRBJ2-1|NA
CASSNTGGRSDEQFF
TGTGCCAGCAGCAACACAGGGGGCAGGAGCGATGAGCAGTTCTTC
>TRBD2|14|TRBV7-2|TRBJ2-2|NA
CASSLVAGGRELFF
TGTGCCAGCAGCTTGGTTGCGGGAGGTCGGGAGCTGTTTTTT
>TRBD2|19|TRBV4-3|TRBJ2-2|NA
CASSRFGLAGGPRTGELFF
TGCGCCAGCAGCCGCTTCGGACTAGCGGGAGGGCCGAGGACCGGGGAGCTGTTTTTT
>NA|10|TRBV24-1|TRBJ2-3|NA
CATGTDTQYF
TGTGCCACCGGGACAGATACGCAGTATTTT
>TRBD2|14|TRBV28|TRBJ2-7|once
CASSQSGRPYEQYF
TGTGCCAGCAGTCAGAGCGGGAGGCCCTACGAGCAGTACTTC
>NA|13|TRBV28|TRBJ2-1|NA
CASNVDSYNEQFF
TGTGCCAGCAACGTCGACAGCTACAATGAGCAGTTCTTC
>TRBD2|17|TRBV5-5|TRBJ2-3|NA
CASSPGTSGIGTDTQYF
TGTGCCAGCAGCCCTGGGACTAGCGGGATCGGTACAGATACGCAGTATTTT
>NA|12|TRBV9|TRBJ1-2|few
CASSPHIYGYTF
TGTGCCAGCAGCCCGCATATCTATGGCTACACCTTC
>NA|13|TRBV6-5|TRBJ2-7|NA
CASRQALYYEQYF
TGTGCCAGCAGACAGGCCCTTTACTACGAGCAGTACTTC
>TRBD1|15|TRBV9|TRBJ2-1|NA
CASSDRGLSYNEQFF
TGTGCCAGCAGCGACAGGGGGCTGAGCTACAATGAGCAGTTCTTC
>TRBD1|14|TRBV2|TRBJ2-5|NA
CASARDRDWETQYF
TGTGCCAGCGCCAGGGACAGGGATTGGGAGACCCAGTACTTC
>TRBD1|19|TRBV12-5|TRBJ1-5|NA
CASGLYGTGDGYSNQPQHF
TGTGCTAGTGGTTTGTACGGGACAGGGGATGGGTATAGCAATCAGCCCCAGCATTTT
>NA|12|TRBV18|TRBJ2-1|NA
CASSGAVNEQFF
TGTGCCAGCTCCGGAGCAGTTAACGAGCAGTTCTTC
>NA|12|TRBV4-2|TRBJ2-1|once
CASRTEGIEQFF
TGTGCCAGCCGAACGGAGGGTATTGAGCAGTTCTTC